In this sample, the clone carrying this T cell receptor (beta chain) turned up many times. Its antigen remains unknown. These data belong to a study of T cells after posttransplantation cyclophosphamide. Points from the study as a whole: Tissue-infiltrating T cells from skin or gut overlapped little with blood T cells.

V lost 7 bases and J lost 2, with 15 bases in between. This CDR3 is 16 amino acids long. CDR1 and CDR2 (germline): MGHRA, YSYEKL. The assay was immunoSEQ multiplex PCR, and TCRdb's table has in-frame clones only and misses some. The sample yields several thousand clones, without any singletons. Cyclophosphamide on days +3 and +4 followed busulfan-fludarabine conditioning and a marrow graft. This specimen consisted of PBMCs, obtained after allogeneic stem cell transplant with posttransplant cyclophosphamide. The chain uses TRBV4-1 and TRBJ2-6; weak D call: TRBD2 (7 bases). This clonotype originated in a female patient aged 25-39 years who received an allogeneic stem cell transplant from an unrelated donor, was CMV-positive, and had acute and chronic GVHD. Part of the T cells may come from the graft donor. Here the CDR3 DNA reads TGCGCCAGCAAGGCGGGAGAGGGGGCTGGGGCCAACGTCCTGACTTTC. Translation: CASKAGEGAGANVLTF.